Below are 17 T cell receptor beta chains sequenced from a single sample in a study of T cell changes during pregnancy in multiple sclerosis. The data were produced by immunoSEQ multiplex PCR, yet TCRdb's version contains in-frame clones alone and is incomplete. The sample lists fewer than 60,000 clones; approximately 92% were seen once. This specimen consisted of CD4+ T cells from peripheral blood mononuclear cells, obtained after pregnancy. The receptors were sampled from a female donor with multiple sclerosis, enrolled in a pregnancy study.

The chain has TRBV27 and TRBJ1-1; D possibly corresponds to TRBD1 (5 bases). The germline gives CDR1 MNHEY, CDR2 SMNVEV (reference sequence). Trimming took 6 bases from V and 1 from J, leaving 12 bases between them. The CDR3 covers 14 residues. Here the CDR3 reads CASRLRQTNTEAFF. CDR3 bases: TGTGCCAGCAGACTCCGACAGACGAACACTGAAGCTTTCTTT.

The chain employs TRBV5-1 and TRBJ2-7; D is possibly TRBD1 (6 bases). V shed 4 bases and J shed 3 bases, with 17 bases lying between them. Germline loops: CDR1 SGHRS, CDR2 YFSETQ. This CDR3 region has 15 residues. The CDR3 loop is CASSPDGRGGYEQYF. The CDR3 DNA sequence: TGCGCCAGCAGCCCCGACGGCAGGGGTGGCTACGAGCAGTACTTC.

The CDR3 loop reads CASSRTETYGYTF. CDR3 nucleotide sequence: TGTGCCAGCAGCCGGACTGAAACCTATGGCTACACCTTC. This chain links TRBV7-8 with TRBJ1-2; unclear D gene. The length of the CDR3 is 13 residues. The V gene lost 5 bases and the J gene lost 4 bases, with 11 bases spanning the gap. CDR1 is SGHVS and CDR2 is FQNEAQ in the germline V gene.

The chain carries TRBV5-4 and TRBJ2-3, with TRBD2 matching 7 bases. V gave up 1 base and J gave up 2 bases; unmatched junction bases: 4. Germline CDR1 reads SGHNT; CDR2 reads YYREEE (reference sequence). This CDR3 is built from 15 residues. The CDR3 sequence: CASSLNSGATDTQYF. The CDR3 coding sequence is TGTGCCAGCAGCTTGAACAGCGGGGCCACAGATACGCAGTATTTT. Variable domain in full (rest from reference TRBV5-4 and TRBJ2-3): ETGVTQSPTHLIKTRGQQVTLRCSSQSGHNTVSWYQQALGQGPQFIFQYYREEENGRGNFPPRFSGLQFPNYSSELNVNALELDDSALYLCASSLNSGATDTQYFGPGTRLTVL.

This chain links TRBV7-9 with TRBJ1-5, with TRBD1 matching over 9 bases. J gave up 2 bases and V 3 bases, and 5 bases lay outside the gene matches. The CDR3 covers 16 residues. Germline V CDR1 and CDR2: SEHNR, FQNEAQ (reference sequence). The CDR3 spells CASSFNRGQGNQPQHF. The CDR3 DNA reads TGTGCCAGCAGCTTCAACAGGGGGCAGGGCAATCAGCCCCAGCATTTT.

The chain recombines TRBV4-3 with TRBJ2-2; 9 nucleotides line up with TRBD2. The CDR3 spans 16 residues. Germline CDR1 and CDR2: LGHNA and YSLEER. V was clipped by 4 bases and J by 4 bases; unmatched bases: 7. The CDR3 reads CASSPRGGASTGELFF. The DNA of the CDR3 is TGCGCCAGCAGCCCTCGCGGGGGGGCGAGCACCGGGGAGCTGTTTTTT.

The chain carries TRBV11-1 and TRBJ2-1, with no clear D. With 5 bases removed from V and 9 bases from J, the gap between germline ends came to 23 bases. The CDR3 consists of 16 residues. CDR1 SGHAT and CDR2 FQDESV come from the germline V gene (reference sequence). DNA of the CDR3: TGTGCCAGCAGCCCTCTGGCAGGTCCAATGGTAGGTGAGCAGTTCTTC. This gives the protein CASSPLAGPMVGEQFF.

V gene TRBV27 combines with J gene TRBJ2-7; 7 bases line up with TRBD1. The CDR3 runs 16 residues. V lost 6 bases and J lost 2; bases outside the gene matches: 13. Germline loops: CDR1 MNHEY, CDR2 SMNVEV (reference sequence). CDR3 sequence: CASSSMTGTRTYEQYF. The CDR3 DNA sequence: TGTGCCAGCAGCTCCATGACAGGGACAAGAACCTACGAGCAGTACTTC.

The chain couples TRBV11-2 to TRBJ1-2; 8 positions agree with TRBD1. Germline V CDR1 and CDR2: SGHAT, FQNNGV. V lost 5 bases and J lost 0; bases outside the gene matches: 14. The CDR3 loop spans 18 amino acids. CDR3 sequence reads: CASSLHRSQGATNYGYTF. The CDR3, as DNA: TGTGCCAGCAGCCTCCATAGGAGCCAGGGGGCGACTAACTATGGCTACACCTTC.

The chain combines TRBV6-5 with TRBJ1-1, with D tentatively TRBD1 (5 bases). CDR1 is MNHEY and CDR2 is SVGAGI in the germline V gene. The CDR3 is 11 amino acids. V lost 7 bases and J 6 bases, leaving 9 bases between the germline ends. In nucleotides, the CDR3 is TGTGCCAGCAAGGCAGGGCCTGAAGCTTTCTTT. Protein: CASKAGPEAFF.

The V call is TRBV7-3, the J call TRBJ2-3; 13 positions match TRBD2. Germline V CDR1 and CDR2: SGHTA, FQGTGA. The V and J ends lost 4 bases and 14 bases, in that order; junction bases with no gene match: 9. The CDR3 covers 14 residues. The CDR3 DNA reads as TGTGCCAGCAGCTCGACTAGCGGGGGGCTGGTCTCGTATTTT. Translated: CASSSTSGGLVSYF.

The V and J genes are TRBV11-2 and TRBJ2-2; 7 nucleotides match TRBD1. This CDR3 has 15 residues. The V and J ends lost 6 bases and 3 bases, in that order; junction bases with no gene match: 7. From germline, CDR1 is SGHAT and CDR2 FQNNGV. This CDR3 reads CASRVQGPDTGELFF. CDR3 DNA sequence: TGTGCCAGCAGAGTACAGGGGCCTGACACCGGGGAGCTGTTTTTT. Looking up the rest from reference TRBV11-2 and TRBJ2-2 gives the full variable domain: EAGVAQSPRYKIIEKRQSVAFWCNPISGHATLYWYQQILGQGPKLLIQFQNNGVVDDSQLPKDRFSAERLKGVDSTLKIQPAKLEDSAVYLCASRVQGPDTGELFFGEGSRLTVL.

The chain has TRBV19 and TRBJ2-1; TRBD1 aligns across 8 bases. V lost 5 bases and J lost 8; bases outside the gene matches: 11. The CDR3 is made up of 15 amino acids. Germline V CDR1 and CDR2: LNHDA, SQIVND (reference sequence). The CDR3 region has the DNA TGTGCCAGTAGTCTAGGGACAGGCCCTAGGGATGAGCAGTTCTTC. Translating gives CASSLGTGPRDEQFF.

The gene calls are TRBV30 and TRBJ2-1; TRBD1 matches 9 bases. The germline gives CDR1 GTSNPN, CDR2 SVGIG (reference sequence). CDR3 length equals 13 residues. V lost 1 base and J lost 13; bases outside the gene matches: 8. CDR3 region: CAWSGGTTGGQFF. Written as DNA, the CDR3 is TGTGCCTGGAGTGGGGGCACAACAGGGGGCCAGTTCTTC.

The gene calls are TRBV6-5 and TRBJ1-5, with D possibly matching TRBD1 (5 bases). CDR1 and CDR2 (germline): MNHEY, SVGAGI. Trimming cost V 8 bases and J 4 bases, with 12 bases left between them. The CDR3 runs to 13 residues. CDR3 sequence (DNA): TGTGCCAGCGGCTACTACAGGAATCAGCCCCAGCATTTT. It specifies CASGYYRNQPQHF.

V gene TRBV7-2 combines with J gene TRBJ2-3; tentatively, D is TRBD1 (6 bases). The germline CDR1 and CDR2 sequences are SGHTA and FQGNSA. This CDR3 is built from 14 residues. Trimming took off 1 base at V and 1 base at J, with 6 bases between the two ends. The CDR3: CASSLDRGTDTQYF. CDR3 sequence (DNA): TGTGCCAGCAGCTTAGACAGGGGCACAGATACGCAGTATTTT.

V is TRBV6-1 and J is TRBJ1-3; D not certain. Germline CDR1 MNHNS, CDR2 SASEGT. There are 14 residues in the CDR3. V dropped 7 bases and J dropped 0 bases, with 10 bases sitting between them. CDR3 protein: CASKEEYSGNTIYF. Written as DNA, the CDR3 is TGTGCCAGCAAAGAGGAGTACTCTGGAAACACCATATATTTT.